This TCR beta chain derives from a study of T cells in Graves' hyperthyroidism and ophthalmopathy. Only a few counts were recorded for this clonotype. RNA transcripts served as the template for amplifying TCR beta CDR3 regions. When the TCR CDR3 underwent first-round RT-PCR, the HTBI primer set was used. One entry per CDR3 protein results from TCRdb running MiXCR on the multiplex PCR reads. Of around 700,000 distinct CDR3 sequences in the sample, 18% were seen once. The specimen sequenced was blood. The receptor's source is a woman aged 45-59 years with Graves' hyperthyroidism that later progressed to Graves' ophthalmopathy.

The DNA of the CDR3 is TGTGCCAGCAGTGAGGAGGACGCTCGGCCCCAGCATTTT. Its translation: CASSEEDARPQHF. The rearrangement uses TRBV6-4 and TRBJ1-5; D is undetermined. The germline V gene encodes CDR1 MRHNA and CDR2 SNTAGT. The CDR3 loop spans 13 amino acids. The V and J ends lost 3 bases and 9 bases respectively, with 12 bases between them.